A single sample gave rise to the 31 T cell receptor beta chains below, sequenced in a study of blood T cells in healthy people across ages. PCR was performed a second time for roughly 7 to 12 cycles using a sample-barcoded 5' primer and a J-beta primer mix. TCRdb redid the calling of the 5' RACE reads with MiXCR, one entry per CDR3 protein. The sample carries about 640,000 distinct CDR3 sequences, roughly 58% recorded once. The sample consisted of blood. These receptors originate from a man aged 60-69 years in good health.

This clonotype was seen only a few times. V is TRBV7-2 and J is TRBJ2-5; tentative D call: TRBD1 (6 bases). CDR1 is SGHTA, CDR2 FQGNSA, per germline. This CDR3 spans 17 amino acids. V was cut by 5 bases and J by 2 bases, with 21 bases left in between. In DNA form, the CDR3 reads TGTGCCAGCAGCCGATCGAACAGGGACGTTGGACAAGAGACCCAGTACTTC. Its protein product is CASSRSNRDVGQETQYF.

The V and J genes are TRBV29-1 and TRBJ2-7, with 8 nucleotides matching TRBD1. The CDR3 extends over 13 amino acids. Germline values: CDR1 SQVTM, CDR2 ANQGSEA. V lost 6 bases and J lost 4; bases outside the gene matches: 8. CDR3 region: CSVGTGFLYEQYF. CDR3 coding DNA: TGCAGCGTAGGGACAGGTTTCCTTTACGAGCAGTACTTC.

This clonotype was observed once. V and J are TRBV3-1 and TRBJ2-2; D is perhaps TRBD1 (6 bases). The V and J ends lost 0 bases and 5 bases respectively, with 10 bases between them. The germline V gene encodes CDR1 LGHDT and CDR2 YNNKEL (reference sequence). This CDR3 has 15 residues. CDR3 DNA sequence: TGTGCCAGCAGCCAAGATCCCGGACAGACCGGGGAGCTGTTTTTT. Translating gives CASSQDPGQTGELFF.

This sequence joins TRBV12-3 or TRBV12-4 and TRBJ1-5; D is uncertain. The CDR3 has 12 amino acids. V shed 7 bases and J shed 3 bases, with 7 bases lying between them. CDR3 in DNA: TGTGCCAGCACAAGGTACAATCAGCCCCAGCATTTT. Residues: CASTRYNQPQHF.

This sequence joins TRBV14 and TRBJ2-5; D is uncertain. Germline values: CDR1 SGHDN, CDR2 FVKESK. Trimming removed 4 bases from V and 4 bases from J, with 13 bases in between. CDR3 size: 14 residues. The CDR3 DNA is TGTGCCAGCAGCCTAGAGTGGGATCGAGAGACCCAGTACTTC. Residues: CASSLEWDRETQYF.

This clonotype came up a few times. V gene TRBV12-3 or TRBV12-4 combines with J gene TRBJ1-2; no definite D call. CDR3 size: 12 residues. V was clipped by 3 bases and J by 3 bases, with 5 bases between them. This CDR3 reads CASSLADYGYTF. In nucleotides, the CDR3 is TGTGCCAGCAGTTTGGCCGACTATGGCTACACCTTC.

CDR3 amino acids: CASSARDTGYEQYF. For the CDR3, the DNA is TGTGCCAGCAGCGCCCGGGACACCGGATACGAGCAGTACTTC. The chain has TRBV6-6 and TRBJ2-4; D is perhaps TRBD1 (6 bases). The tail of the sequence fits TRBJ2-7 better, so the J call may be wrong. Germline lookup yields CDR1 MNHNY and CDR2 SVGAGI (reference sequence). The CDR3 has 14 residues.

The genes are TRBV28 and TRBJ1-2; a possible D gene is TRBD1 (5 bases). Germline assignment: CDR1 MDHEN and CDR2 SYDVKM. Trimming took 7 bases from V and 0 from J, leaving 9 bases between them. The CDR3 runs 13 residues. CDR3 protein: CASMDITNYGYTF. As DNA, the CDR3 is TGTGCCAGCATGGACATTACTAACTATGGCTACACCTTC.

This clonotype has a handful of counts. The gene calls are TRBV5-1 and TRBJ2-1, with 7 bases matching TRBD2. CDR3 length equals 14 residues. V was clipped by 3 bases and J by 9 bases; unmatched bases: 9. Per the germline V gene, CDR1 is SGHRS and CDR2 is YFSETQ. CDR3 coding DNA: TGCGCCAGCAGCTCGGGACTATCCCCGGGTGAGCAGTTCTTC. Amino acid sequence: CASSSGLSPGEQFF.

This clonotype was seen more than once but under ten times. The genes are TRBV28 and TRBJ2-1; TRBD2 is a possible D gene (6 bases). Trimming shortened V by 3 bases and J by 6 bases, and 15 bases separated the two germline ends. Germline CDR1 is MDHEN and CDR2 is SYDVKM. There are 15 residues in the CDR3. The CDR3 loop reads CASSLTWGEGNEQFF. The DNA for the CDR3 is TGTGCCAGCAGTTTGACGTGGGGGGAAGGCAATGAGCAGTTCTTC.

The chain couples TRBV29-1 to TRBJ2-1, with a weak D call TRBD1 (6 bases). V was trimmed by 4 bases and J by 9 bases, leaving 13 bases between them. The CDR3 consists of 12 residues. Germline CDR1 is SQVTM and CDR2 is ANQGSEA. The CDR3 region has the DNA TGCAGCGTTGCAAGTGTCAGGGGTGAGCAGTTCTTC. Protein: CSVASVRGEQFF.

The gene calls are TRBV15 and TRBJ1-2; D gene ambiguous. CDR3 size: 15 residues. The germline gives CDR1 LNHNV, CDR2 YYDKDF (reference sequence). The germline V and J ends were trimmed by 0 bases and 4 bases, with 12 bases remaining between them. DNA of the CDR3: TGTGCCACCAGCAGAGATGTTCGCGGACCCTATGGCTACACCTTC. This encodes CATSRDVRGPYGYTF. Looking up the rest from reference TRBV15 and TRBJ1-2 gives the full variable domain: DAMVIQNPRYQVTQFGKPVTLSCSQTLNHNVMYWYQQKSSQAPKLLFHYYDKDFNNEADTPDNFQSRRPNTSFCFLDIRSPGLGDTAMYLCATSRDVRGPYGYTFGSGTRLTVV.

The V call is TRBV29-1, the J call TRBJ2-1, with D possibly being TRBD1 (6 bases). The V end was cut by 4 bases, the J end by 13 bases, with 17 bases between. This CDR3 has 12 residues. Germline V gene sequence: CDR1 SQVTM, CDR2 ANQGSEA. The CDR3 sequence is CSVVMGAETQFF. DNA for the CDR3: TGCAGCGTTGTTATGGGGGCCGAGACCCAGTTCTTC.

V gene TRBV6-5 combines with J gene TRBJ2-4; TRBD1 matches 7 bases. The tail of the sequence fits TRBJ2-7 better, so the J call may be wrong. The CDR3 is 15 residues long. CDR1 is MNHEY, CDR2 SVGAGI, per germline. CDR3 sequence: CASSYSRAGGYEQYF. CDR3 DNA sequence: TGTGCCAGCAGTTACTCGAGGGCAGGGGGATACGAGCAGTACTTC.

This sequence joins TRBV12-3 or TRBV12-4 and TRBJ1-1; 7 nucleotides align to TRBD1. Trimming took 5 bases from V and 9 from J; bases not matched to a gene: 6. This CDR3 contains 12 residues. CDR3 nucleotides: TGTGCCAGCAGTCCTAGACAGGGTCAAGCTTTCTTT. It yields the protein CASSPRQGQAFF.

The J gene is TRBJ1-6, the V gene TRBV9, with 11 bases fitting TRBD1. J lost 8 bases, V lost 6 bases, and 10 bases had no gene match. CDR3 length equals 16 residues. Germline V gives CDR1 SGDLS, CDR2 YYNGEE. CDR3 DNA: TGTGCCAGCATCGGGGACCCGGACAGGGGGCATTCACCCCTCCACTTT. Its protein is CASIGDPDRGHSPLHF.

This sequence joins TRBV18 and TRBJ2-7, with D perhaps assigned TRBD1 or TRBD2 (6 bases each). There are 14 residues in the CDR3. Germline CDR1 KGHSH, CDR2 LQKENI. V lost 0 bases, J lost 5 bases, and 11 bases lay in between. The CDR3 sequence: CASSPPKGGNEQYF. CDR3 nucleotides: TGTGCCAGCTCACCACCTAAAGGGGGGAACGAGCAGTACTTC.

J is TRBJ1-2 and V is TRBV7-2; D is unclear. Germline loops: CDR1 SGHTA, CDR2 FQGNSA. The germline V and J ends were trimmed by 2 bases and 10 bases, with 11 bases remaining between them. The CDR3 runs 12 residues. The CDR3: CASSLSRRAYTF. CDR3 coding DNA: TGTGCCAGCAGCTTAAGTCGAAGGGCCTACACCTTC.

The chain has TRBV29-1 and TRBJ2-1; 7 bases are a match to TRBD1. Germline trimming cut 6 bases from V and 7 bases from J; bases unmatched to any gene: 12. The length of the CDR3 is 14 residues. The V gene's germline CDR1 is SQVTM and CDR2 ANQGSEA. CDR3 loop: CSVDHRGLSNEQFF. CDR3 nucleotide sequence: TGCAGCGTCGACCACAGGGGCCTTAGTAATGAGCAGTTCTTC.

This rearrangement joins TRBV10-3 to TRBJ2-7, with 10 bases aligning to TRBD2. The CDR3 loop spans 14 amino acids. Germline CDR1 is ENHRY and CDR2 is SYGVKD. With 7 bases clipped from V and 7 bases from J, the junction kept 10 bases outside the gene matches. The CDR3 sequence: CAIIGSGGLREQYF. As DNA, the CDR3 is TGTGCCATCATTGGTAGCGGGGGGCTGAGGGAGCAGTACTTC.

J is TRBJ2-1 and V is TRBV24-1; a weak D match, TRBD2 (5 bases). The V and J ends lost 4 bases and 9 bases respectively, with 15 bases between them. The CDR3 extends over 14 amino acids. Germline CDR1 is KGHDR and CDR2 is SFDVKD. CDR3 amino acids: CATSEDSSSPEQFF. Written as DNA, the CDR3 is TGTGCCACCAGTGAGGACTCTTCCTCCCCTGAGCAGTTCTTC.

The CDR3 loop reads CASSGQGQTETQYF. CDR3 DNA: TGTGCCAGCAGCGGGCAGGGACAGACCGAGACCCAGTACTTC. The V call is TRBV6-2 or TRBV6-3, the J call TRBJ2-5, with 7 bases that match TRBD1. The CDR3 has 14 residues. J lost 5 bases, V lost 6 bases, and 9 bases had no gene match. CDR1 MNHEY and CDR2 SVGEGT come from the germline V gene.

This chain connects TRBV14 to TRBJ1-2; TRBD1 agrees at 9 bases. The CDR3 contains 15 residues. Looked up from germline, CDR1 is SGHDN and CDR2 is FVKESK. V lost 4 bases and J lost 7; bases outside the gene matches: 10. The CDR3 spells CASSPRTGDGGGYTF. CDR3 DNA: TGTGCCAGCAGCCCCCGGACAGGGGACGGTGGTGGCTACACCTTC.

This clonotype appeared a few times. This chain joins TRBV20-1 and TRBJ2-3; D might be TRBD2 (6 bases). The CDR3 runs to 13 residues. Trimming stripped 5 bases from V and 1 base from J, with 10 bases between. Germline V CDR1 and CDR2: DFQATT, SNEGSKA (reference sequence). The chain's CDR3 is CSAGASGTDTQYF. Written as DNA, the CDR3 is TGCAGTGCTGGGGCTAGCGGCACAGATACGCAGTATTTT.

The V gene is TRBV5-1, the J gene TRBJ2-4, with 8 bases matching TRBD1. Trimming removed 0 bases from V and 7 bases from J; junction bases left unmatched: 6. The V gene's germline CDR1 is SGHRS and CDR2 YFSETQ. The CDR3 contains 15 residues. The CDR3 DNA sequence: TGCGCCAGCAGCTTGGCAGGGGGCGAGGGGAACATTCAGTACTTC. It is translated as CASSLAGGEGNIQYF.

This clonotype was observed a handful of times. This chain joins TRBV27 and TRBJ2-3; D uncertain. In germline, CDR1 is MNHEY, CDR2 SMNVEV (reference sequence). The CDR3 extends over 11 amino acids. V dropped 10 bases and J dropped 7 bases, with 12 bases sitting between them. CDR3 loop: CAIRRMNTQYF. The CDR3 region has the DNA TGTGCCATCCGGCGGATGAATACGCAGTATTTT.

This rearrangement joins TRBV12-3 or TRBV12-4 to TRBJ1-4; D may be TRBD1 (6 bases). The germline V and J ends were trimmed by 5 bases and 10 bases, with 20 bases remaining between them. This CDR3 spans 15 amino acids. In nucleotides, the CDR3 is TGTGCCAGCAGTCCCCGGACAGCGAAGTGGGGAAAACTGTTTTTT. Translating gives CASSPRTAKWGKLFF.

CDR3 loop: CASSLGLAARSGYTF. CDR3 coding DNA: TGTGCCAGCAGCTTAGGGCTGGCGGCGAGGTCTGGCTACACCTTC. The rearrangement joins TRBV7-2 to TRBJ1-2; D gene uncertain. CDR3 length: 15 residues. V was cut by 1 base and J by 7 bases, with 16 bases left in between. Germline V CDR1 and CDR2: SGHTA, FQGNSA.

The genes are TRBV2 and TRBJ2-3; 15 bases fit TRBD2. CDR1 is SNHLY, CDR2 FYNNEI, per germline. The V and J ends lost 1 base and 4 bases, in that order; junction bases with no gene match: 6. The CDR3 is 18 amino acids. In DNA, the CDR3 is TGTGCCAGCAGTGAAGAGTGGACTAGCGGGGGGGCCGCAGATACGCAGTATTTT. Encoded protein: CASSEEWTSGGAADTQYF.

The chain is built from TRBV5-1 and TRBJ1-4; D may be TRBD1 (5 bases). The CDR3 is 16 amino acids. V was pared by 0 bases and J by 8 bases, with 17 bases between. Germline CDR1 and CDR2: SGHRS and YFSETQ. The chain's CDR3 is CASSLEPDSRREKLFF. The CDR3 DNA reads as TGCGCCAGCAGCTTGGAGCCCGACAGTCGGCGCGAAAAACTGTTTTTT.

This clonotype was seen only a few times. This chain uses TRBV5-4 with TRBJ1-2; 8 nucleotides agree with TRBD1. There are 15 residues in the CDR3. Germline V gene sequence: CDR1 SGHNT, CDR2 YYREEE (reference sequence). V was pared by 7 bases and J by 3 bases, with 11 bases of the junction left unmatched. The CDR3 here is CASGVQGAPHYGYTF. DNA of the CDR3: TGTGCCAGCGGAGTTCAGGGGGCTCCACACTATGGCTACACCTTC.